Included here is one TCR beta chain sequence, with context. Under the authors' procedure: The authors estimated nucleated cell counts from reference gene primer amplification. Sequencing used immunoSEQ multiplex PCR; TCRdb keeps in-frame clones, though not all of them. That table gives V, J and clone size, and the DNA gave D and trimming. Among about 97,000 clones, roughly 87% were seen once, and the ten largest hold approximately 2%. Germline loops: CDR1 LNHDA, CDR2 SQIVND (reference sequence). After removal of 8 bases from V and 4 bases from J, the junction contained 8 bases not matched to a gene. The CDR3 is made up of 15 amino acids. The entry originates in a study of blood T cell repertoires in COVID-19.

The TCR was taken from a man between 45 and 60 years old with active COVID-19. The sequenced material came from peripheral blood. The chain recombines TRBV19 with TRBJ1-3; 10 positions match TRBD1. CDR3: CASSTGGPAGNTIYF. CDR3 nucleotide sequence: TGTGCCAGTTCGACAGGGGGCCCCGCCGGAAACACCATATATTTT.